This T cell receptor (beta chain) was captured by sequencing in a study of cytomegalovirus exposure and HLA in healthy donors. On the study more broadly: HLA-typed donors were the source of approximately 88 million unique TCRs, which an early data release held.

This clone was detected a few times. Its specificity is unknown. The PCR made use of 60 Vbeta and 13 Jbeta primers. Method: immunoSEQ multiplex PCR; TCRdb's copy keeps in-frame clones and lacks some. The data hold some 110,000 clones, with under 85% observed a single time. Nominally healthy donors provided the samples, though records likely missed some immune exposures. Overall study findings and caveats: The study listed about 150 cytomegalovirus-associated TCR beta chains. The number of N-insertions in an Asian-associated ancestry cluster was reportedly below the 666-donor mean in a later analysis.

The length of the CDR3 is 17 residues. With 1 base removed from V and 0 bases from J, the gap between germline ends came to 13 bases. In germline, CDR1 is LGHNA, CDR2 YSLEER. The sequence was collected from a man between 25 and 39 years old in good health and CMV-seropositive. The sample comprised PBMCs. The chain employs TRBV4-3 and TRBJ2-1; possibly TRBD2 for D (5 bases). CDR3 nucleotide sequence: TGCGCCAGCAGCCAAGGGCCGGGAAAGAGCTCCTACAATGAGCAGTTCTTC. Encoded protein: CASSQGPGKSSYNEQFF.